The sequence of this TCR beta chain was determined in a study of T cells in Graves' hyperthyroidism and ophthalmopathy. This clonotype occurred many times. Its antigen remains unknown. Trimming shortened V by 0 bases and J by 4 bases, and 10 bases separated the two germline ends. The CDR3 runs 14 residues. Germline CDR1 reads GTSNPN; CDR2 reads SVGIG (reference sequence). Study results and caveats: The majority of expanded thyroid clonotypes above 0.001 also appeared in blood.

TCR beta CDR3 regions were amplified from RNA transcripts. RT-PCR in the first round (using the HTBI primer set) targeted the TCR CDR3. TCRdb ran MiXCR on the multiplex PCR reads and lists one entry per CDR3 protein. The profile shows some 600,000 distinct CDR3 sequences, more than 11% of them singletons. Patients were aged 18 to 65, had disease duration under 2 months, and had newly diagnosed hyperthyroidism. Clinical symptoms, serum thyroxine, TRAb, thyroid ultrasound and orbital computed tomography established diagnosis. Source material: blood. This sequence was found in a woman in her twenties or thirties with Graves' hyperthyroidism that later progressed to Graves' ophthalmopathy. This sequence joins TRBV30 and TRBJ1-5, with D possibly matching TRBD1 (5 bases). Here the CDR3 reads CAWSVHGGNQPQHF. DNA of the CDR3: TGTGCCTGGAGTGTACACGGGGGGAATCAGCCCCAGCATTTT.